What follows is one T cell receptor beta chain and its context. This clone was found once. Its recognized antigen is unknown. The input lacks base qualities; no much larger clone sits a single base away. The CDR3, cysteine through phenylalanine, is 15 amino acids long. The entry retains the CDR3 DNA only, 45 bases that are in frame from base 1. Looking up the germline V gene yields CDR1 SGDLS and CDR2 YYNGEE. The germline V end is reduced by 4 bases and the J end by 1 base; junction bases left unmatched: 5. This sample stems from a study of blood T cell repertoires in COVID-19 (dated by TCRdb to 2020 to 2022). For context, the study as a whole: The collaborator samples originated in the United States, Italy and Spain and spanned the acute and convalescent phases of COVID-19. The prospective study material was composed of cDNA or gDNA derived from T cells, B-cell-depleted T cells, or PBMCs. Deeply sampled blood TCRbeta repertoires from subjects exposed to, actively infected with, or recovered from COVID-19 were included in the dataset. The repertoires were released in a freely available public database intended as a resource for research on the immune response to SARS-CoV-2. The samples were drawn from two sources: the first 160 participants of the ongoing ImmuneRACE study, and 950 to 1,500 subjects contributed by 6 global collaborators. Nearly every sample came with metadata listing a de-identified subject ID, COVID-19 status, age in years and sex. Where available, HLA class I and class II types were taken from metadata supplied by the sample provider and were not determined by assay-based typing. General study outcomes and caveats: The amount of clinical and demographic metadata varied by source and participant and was provided uncurated.

One collaborating source in Seattle enrolled patients while the patients were actively infected and followed the patients over time throughout the course of disease. Each collaborating institution followed its own protocols to collect whole blood in K2EDTA tubes. For TCRbeta analysis, collaborator samples were shipped as frozen whole blood, as isolated PBMCs, or as DNA extracted from either sample type. TCRbeta CDR3 regions were amplified from genomic DNA by means of the immunoSEQ Assay, a bias-controlled multiplex PCR. The published analysis was carried out like this. Nucleated cell counts per sample were estimated from amplification of reference gene primers within the assay. To quantify the absolute abundance of each unique TCRbeta CDR3 rearrangement, sequence reads were collapsed and filtered. For each sample, productive Simpson clonality was calculated as the square root of Simpson's diversity index across productive rearrangements. TCRdb mirrors the immuneACCESS table, restricted to in-frame sequences. Some clones are absent from its copies; in checked studies, under half trace to an unresolved V gene, and the reason for the others is unknown. That table gives V, J and clone size, and the DNA gave D and trimming. This sample holds over 60,000 clones; 65% to 90% were observed only once. The ten biggest clones cover 9.5% to 13% of the sample.

This TCR was recovered from a man aged 50 to 60 with COVID-19, enrolled during active disease. The chain employs TRBV9 and TRBJ2-4, with 7 bases aligning to TRBD2. Specimen: peripheral blood. The CDR3 protein: CASSLGRTAKNIQYF. The nucleotide sequence is TGTGCCAGCAGCCTCGGGAGGACCGCCAAAAACATTCAGTACTTC.